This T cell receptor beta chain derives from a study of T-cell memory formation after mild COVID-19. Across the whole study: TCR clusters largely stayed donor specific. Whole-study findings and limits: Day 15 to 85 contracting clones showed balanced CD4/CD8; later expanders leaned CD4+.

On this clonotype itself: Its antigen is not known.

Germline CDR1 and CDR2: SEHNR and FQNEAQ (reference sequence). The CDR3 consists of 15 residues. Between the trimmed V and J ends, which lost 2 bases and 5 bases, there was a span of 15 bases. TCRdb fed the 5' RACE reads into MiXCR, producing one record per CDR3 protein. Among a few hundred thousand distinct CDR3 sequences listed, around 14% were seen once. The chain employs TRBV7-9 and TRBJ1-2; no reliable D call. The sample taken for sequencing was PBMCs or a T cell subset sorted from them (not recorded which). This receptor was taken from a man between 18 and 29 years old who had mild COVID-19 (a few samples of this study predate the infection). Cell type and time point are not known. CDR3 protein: CASSLISSGPYGYTF. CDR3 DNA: TGTGCCAGCAGCTTAATCAGCAGCGGACCTTATGGCTACACCTTC.